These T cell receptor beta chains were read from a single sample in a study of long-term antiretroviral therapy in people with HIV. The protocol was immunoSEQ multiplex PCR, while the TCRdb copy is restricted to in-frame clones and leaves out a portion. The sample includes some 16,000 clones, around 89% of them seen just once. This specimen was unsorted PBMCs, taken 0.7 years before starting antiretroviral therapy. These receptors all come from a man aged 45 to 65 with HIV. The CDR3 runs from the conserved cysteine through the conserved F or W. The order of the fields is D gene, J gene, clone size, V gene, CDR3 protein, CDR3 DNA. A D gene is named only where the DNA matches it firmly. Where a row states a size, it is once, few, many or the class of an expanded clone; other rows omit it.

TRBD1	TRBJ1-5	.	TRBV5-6	CASSSGTELNQPQHF	TGTGCCAGCAGCTCCGGGACAGAGCTCAATCAGCCCCAGCATTTT
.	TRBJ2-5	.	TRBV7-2	CASSLSLAQETQYF	TGTGCCAGCAGCTTGTCCCTGGCTCAAGAGACCCAGTACTTC
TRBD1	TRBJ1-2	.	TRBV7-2	CASSYRQGPYGYTF	TGTGCCAGCAGCTACCGACAGGGACCCTATGGCTACACCTTC
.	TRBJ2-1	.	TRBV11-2	CASSRELEDEQFF	TGTGCCAGCAGCCGGGAGCTCGAGGATGAGCAGTTCTTC
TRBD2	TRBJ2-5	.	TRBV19	CASSQPSGGRETQYF	TGTGCCAGTAGCCAACCAAGCGGGGGGCGGGAGACCCAGTACTTC
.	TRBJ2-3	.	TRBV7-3	CASSLSRVTDTQYF	TGTGCCAGCAGCTTATCTAGGGTCACAGATACGCAGTATTTT
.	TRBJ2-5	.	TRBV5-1	CASSPGPLGETQYF	TGCGCCAGCAGCCCGGGACCCCTTGGGGAGACCCAGTACTTC
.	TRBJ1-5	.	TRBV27	CASRYDSYQPQHF	TGTGCCAGCAGGTATGACAGCTATCAGCCCCAGCATTTT
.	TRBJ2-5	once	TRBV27	CASSLGQGFQETQYF	TGTGCCAGCAGTTTAGGACAAGGGTTCCAAGAGACCCAGTACTTC
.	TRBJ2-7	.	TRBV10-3	CAISEKGYEGGSEQYF	TGTGCCATCAGTGAAAAAGGGTACGAAGGGGGGTCCGAGCAGTACTTC
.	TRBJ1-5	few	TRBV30	CAWSAVRSNQPQHF	TGTGCCTGGAGTGCGGTCCGTAGCAATCAGCCCCAGCATTTT
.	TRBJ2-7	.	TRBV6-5	CASSPLQGNSYEQYF	TGTGCCAGCAGTCCGCTACAGGGAAACTCCTACGAGCAGTACTTC
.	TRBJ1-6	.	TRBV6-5	CASSYGVTLNSPLHF	TGTGCCAGCAGTTACGGCGTGACTCTTAATTCACCCCTCCACTTT
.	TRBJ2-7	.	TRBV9	CASSVRAGNYEQYF	TGTGCCAGCAGCGTACGGGCTGGCAACTACGAGCAGTACTTC
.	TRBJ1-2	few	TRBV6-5	CASSYNPRIGGYTF	TGTGCCAGCAGTTATAATCCCCGGATCGGGGGCTACACCTTC
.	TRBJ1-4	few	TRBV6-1	CASSENRANEKLFF	TGTGCCAGCAGTGAAAATAGGGCTAATGAAAAACTGTTTTTT
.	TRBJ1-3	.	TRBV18	CASSQSGPSSGNTIYF	TGTGCCAGCTCCCAGTCAGGACCCAGCTCTGGAAACACCATATATTTT
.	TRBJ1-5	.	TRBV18	CASSPPLDPLAQHF	TGTGCCAGCTCACCGCCGTTGGACCCTTTGGCCCAGCATTTT
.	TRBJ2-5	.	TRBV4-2	CASSQDVGAQYF	TGTGCCAGCAGCCAAGATGTGGGAGCCCAGTACTTC
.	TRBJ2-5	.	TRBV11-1	CASSLDPLGAQETQYF	TGTGCCAGCAGCTTAGACCCCCTGGGGGCCCAAGAGACCCAGTACTTC
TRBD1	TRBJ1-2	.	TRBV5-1	CASSLRPLGQGARYGYTF	TGCGCCAGCAGCTTACGGCCATTAGGACAGGGGGCGCGCTATGGCTACACCTTC
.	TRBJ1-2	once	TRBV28	CASSFGGPLARYGYTF	TGTGCCAGCAGTTTCGGGGGGCCCCTCGCAAGGTATGGCTACACCTTC
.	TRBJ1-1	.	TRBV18	CASSPLVQGGTEAFF	TGTGCCAGCTCACCACTAGTACAGGGAGGCACTGAAGCTTTCTTT
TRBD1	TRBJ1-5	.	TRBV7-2	CASRGQANQPQHF	TGTGCCAGCAGGGGACAGGCCAATCAGCCCCAGCATTTT
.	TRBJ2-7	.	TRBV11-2	CASSRPGRVYEQYF	TGTGCCAGCAGCCGGCCGGGACGGGTTTACGAGCAGTACTTC
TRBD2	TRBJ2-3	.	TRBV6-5	CASSVRDYLDTQYF	TGTGCCAGCAGTGTCCGGGACTACCTAGATACGCAGTATTTT
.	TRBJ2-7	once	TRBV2	CASRRQGSSYEQYF	TGTGCCAGCAGGCGGCAGGGCAGCTCCTACGAGCAGTACTTC